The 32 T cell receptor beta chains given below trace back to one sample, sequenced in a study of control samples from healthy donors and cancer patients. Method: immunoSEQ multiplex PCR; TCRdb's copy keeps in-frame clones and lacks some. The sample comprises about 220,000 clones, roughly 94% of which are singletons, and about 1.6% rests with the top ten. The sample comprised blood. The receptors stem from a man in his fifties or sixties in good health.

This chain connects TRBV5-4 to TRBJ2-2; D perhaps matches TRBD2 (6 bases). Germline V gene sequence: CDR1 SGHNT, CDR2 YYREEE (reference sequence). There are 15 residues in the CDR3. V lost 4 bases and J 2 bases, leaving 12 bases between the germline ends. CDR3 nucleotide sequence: TGTGCCAGCAGCACCACGGGACTTAACACCGGGGAGCTGTTTTTT. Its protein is CASSTTGLNTGELFF. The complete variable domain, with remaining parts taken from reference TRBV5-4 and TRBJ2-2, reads ETGVTQSPTHLIKTRGQQVTLRCSSQSGHNTVSWYQQALGQGPQFIFQYYREEENGRGNFPPRFSGLQFPNYSSELNVNALELDDSALYLCASSTTGLNTGELFFGEGSRLTVL.

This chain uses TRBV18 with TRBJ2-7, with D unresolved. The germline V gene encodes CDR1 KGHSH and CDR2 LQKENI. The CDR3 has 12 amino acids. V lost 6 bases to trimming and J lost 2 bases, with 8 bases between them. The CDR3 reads CASSPNPYEQYF. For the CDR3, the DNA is TGTGCCAGCTCGCCTAATCCCTACGAGCAGTACTTC.

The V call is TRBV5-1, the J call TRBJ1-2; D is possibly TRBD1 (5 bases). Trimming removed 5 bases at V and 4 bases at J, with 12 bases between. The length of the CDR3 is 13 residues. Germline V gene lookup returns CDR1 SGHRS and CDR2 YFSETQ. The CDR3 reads CASSTQGIYGYTF. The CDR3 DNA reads TGCGCCAGCAGTACGCAGGGTATCTATGGCTACACCTTC.

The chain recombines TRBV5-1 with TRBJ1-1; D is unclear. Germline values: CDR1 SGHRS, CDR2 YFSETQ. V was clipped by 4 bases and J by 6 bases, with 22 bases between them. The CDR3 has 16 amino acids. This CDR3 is CASSPVTLGRIAEAFF. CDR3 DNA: TGCGCCAGCAGCCCAGTGACCCTAGGGAGGATCGCTGAAGCTTTCTTT.

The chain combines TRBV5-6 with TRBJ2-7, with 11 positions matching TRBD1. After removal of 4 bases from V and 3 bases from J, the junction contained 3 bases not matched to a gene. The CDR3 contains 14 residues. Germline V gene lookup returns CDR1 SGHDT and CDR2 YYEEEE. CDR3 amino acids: CASSPGQGGYEQYV. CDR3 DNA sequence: TGTGCCAGCAGCCCGGGACAGGGGGGCTACGAGCAGTACGTC.

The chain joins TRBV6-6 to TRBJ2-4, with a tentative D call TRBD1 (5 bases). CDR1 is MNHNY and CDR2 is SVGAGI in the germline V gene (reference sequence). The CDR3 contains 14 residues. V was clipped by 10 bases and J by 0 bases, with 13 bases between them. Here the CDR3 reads CATQGGEAKNIQYF. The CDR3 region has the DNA TGTGCCACCCAGGGTGGAGAAGCCAAAAACATTCAGTACTTC.

The CDR3 loop is CASSTWDSQETQYF. Here the CDR3 DNA reads TGTGCCAGTAGTACTTGGGACAGCCAAGAGACCCAGTACTTC. V gene TRBV19 combines with J gene TRBJ2-5; 7 positions match TRBD1. With 4 bases clipped from V and 1 base from J, the junction kept 3 bases outside the gene matches. This CDR3 region has 14 residues. CDR1 and CDR2 (germline): LNHDA, SQIVND (reference sequence). The variable domain in full, with the rest retrieved from reference TRBV19 and TRBJ2-5, is DGGITQSPKYLFRKEGQNVTLSCEQNLNHDAMYWYRQDPGQGLRLIYYSQIVNDFQKGDIAEGYSVSREKKESFPLTVTSAQKNPTAFYLCASSTWDSQETQYFGPGTRLLVL.

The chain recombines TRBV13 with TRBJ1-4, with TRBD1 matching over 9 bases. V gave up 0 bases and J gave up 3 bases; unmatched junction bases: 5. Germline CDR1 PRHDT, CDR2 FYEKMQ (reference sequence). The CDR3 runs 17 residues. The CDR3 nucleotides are TGTGCCAGCAGCTTAGGCGGGACAGGGCGCCCTAATGAAAAACTGTTTTTT. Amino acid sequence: CASSLGGTGRPNEKLFF.

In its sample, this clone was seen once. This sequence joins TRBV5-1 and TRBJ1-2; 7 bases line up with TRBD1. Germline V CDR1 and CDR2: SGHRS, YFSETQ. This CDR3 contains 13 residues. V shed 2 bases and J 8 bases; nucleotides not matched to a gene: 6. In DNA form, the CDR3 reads TGCGCCAGCAGCTTAGACAGGGTGTGGGGCTACACCTTC. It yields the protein CASSLDRVWGYTF.

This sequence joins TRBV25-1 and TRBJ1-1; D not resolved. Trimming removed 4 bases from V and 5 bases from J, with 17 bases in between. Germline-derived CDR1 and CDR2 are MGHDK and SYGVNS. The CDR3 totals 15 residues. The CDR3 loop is CASSAQAPGKTEAFF. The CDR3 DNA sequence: TGTGCCAGCAGTGCGCAGGCCCCCGGGAAGACTGAAGCTTTCTTT. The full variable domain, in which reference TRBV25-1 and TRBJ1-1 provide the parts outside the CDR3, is EADIYQTPRYLVIGTGKKITLECSQTMGHDKMYWYQQDPGMELHLIHYSYGVNSTEKGDLSSESTVSRIRTEHFPLTLESARPSHTSQYLCASSAQAPGKTEAFFGQGTRLTVV.

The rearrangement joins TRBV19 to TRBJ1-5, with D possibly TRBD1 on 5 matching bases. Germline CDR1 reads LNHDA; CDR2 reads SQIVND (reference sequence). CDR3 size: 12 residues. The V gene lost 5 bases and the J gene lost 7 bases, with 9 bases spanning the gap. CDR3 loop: CASSGGGQPQHF. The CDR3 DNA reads TGTGCCAGTAGTGGGGGGGGGCAGCCCCAGCATTTT.

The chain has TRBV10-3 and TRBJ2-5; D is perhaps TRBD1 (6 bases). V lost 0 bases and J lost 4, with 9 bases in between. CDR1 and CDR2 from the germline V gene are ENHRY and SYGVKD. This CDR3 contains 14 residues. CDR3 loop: CAISESYRAETQYF. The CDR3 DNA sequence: TGTGCCATCAGTGAGTCGTACAGGGCAGAGACCCAGTACTTC.

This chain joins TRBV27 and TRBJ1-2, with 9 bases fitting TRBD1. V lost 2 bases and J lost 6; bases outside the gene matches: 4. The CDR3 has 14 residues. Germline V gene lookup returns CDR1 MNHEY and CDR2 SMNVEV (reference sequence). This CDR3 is CASSLLGQGHGYTF. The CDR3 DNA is TGTGCCAGCAGTTTACTGGGACAGGGCCATGGCTACACCTTC.

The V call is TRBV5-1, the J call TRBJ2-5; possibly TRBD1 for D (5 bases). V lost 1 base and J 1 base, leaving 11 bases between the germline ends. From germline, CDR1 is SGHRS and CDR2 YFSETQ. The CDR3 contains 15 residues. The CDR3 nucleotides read TGCGCCAGCAGCTTGTACAGGAATCTCCAAGAGACCCAGTACTTC. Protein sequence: CASSLYRNLQETQYF.

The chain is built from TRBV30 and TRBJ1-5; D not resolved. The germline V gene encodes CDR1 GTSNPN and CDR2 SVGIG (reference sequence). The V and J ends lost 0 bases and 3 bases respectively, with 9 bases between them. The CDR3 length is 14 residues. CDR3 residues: CAWSVAGLNQPQHF. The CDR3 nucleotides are TGTGCCTGGAGTGTAGCCGGGCTCAATCAGCCCCAGCATTTT.

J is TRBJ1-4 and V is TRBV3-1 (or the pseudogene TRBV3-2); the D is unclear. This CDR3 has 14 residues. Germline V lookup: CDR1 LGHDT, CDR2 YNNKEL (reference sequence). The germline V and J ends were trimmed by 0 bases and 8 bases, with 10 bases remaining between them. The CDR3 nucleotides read TGTGCCAGCAGCCAAGATATCAGAGGAGAAAAACTGTTTTTT. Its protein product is CASSQDIRGEKLFF.

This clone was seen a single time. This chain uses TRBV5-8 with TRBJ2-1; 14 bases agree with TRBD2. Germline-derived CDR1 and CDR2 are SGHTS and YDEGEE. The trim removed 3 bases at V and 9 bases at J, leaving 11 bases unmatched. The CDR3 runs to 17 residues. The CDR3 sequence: CASSSARLAGGLSEQFF. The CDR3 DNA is TGTGCCAGCAGCTCAGCCCGACTAGCGGGGGGGCTCAGTGAGCAGTTCTTC.

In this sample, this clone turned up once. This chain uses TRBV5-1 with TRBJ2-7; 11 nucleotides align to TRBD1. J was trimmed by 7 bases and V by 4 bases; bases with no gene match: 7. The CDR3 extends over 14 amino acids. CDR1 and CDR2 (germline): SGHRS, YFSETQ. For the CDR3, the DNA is TGCGCCAGCAGCCCAGGGACAGGGGGAGGAGAGCAGTACGTC. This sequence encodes CASSPGTGGGEQYV.

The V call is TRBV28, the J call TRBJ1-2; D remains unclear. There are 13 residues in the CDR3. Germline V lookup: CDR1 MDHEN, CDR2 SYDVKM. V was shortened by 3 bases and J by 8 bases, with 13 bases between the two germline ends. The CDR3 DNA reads TGTGCCAGCAGTTTGAGAAGGGTTGAAGGCTACACCTTC. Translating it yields CASSLRRVEGYTF.

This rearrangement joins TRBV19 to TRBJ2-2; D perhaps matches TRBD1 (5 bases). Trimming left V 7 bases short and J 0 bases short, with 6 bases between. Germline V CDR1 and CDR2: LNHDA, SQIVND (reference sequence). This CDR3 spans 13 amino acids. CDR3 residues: CASKGANTGELFF. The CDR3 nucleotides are TGTGCCAGTAAAGGGGCGAACACCGGGGAGCTGTTTTTT.

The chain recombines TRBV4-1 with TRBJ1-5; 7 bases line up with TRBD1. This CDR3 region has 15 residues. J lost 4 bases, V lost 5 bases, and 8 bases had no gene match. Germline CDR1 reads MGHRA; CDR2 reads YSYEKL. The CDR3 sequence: CASSARQGSNQPQHF. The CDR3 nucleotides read TGCGCCAGCAGCGCCCGACAGGGCTCGAATCAGCCCCAGCATTTT.

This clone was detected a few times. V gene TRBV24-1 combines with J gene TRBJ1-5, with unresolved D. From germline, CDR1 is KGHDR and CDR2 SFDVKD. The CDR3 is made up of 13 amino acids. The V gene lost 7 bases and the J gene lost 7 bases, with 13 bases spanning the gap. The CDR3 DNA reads TGTGCCACCAGCTCTGGGGTTCGACAGCCCCAGCATTTT. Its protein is CATSSGVRQPQHF.

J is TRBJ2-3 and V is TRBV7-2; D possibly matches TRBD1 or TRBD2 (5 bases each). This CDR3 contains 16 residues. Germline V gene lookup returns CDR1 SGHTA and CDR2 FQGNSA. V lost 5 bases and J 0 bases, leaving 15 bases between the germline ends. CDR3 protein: CASSPLGERSTDTQYF. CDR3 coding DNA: TGTGCCAGCAGCCCCCTAGGGGAGCGGAGCACAGATACGCAGTATTTT.

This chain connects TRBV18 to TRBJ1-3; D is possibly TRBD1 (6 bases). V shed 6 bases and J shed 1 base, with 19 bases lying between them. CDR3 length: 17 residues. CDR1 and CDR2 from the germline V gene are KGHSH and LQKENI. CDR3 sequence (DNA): TGTGCCAGCTCGGCCCTTGGAGAGCAGGGGTCTGGAAACACCATATATTTT. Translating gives CASSALGEQGSGNTIYF.

The DNA for the CDR3 is TGTGCCTGGAAGGGACACAGCACTGAAGCTTTCTTT. Its translation is CAWKGHSTEAFF. The gene calls are TRBV30 and TRBJ1-1, with D possibly matching TRBD1 (6 bases). V dropped 4 bases and J dropped 4 bases, with 10 bases sitting between them. The CDR3 is 12 amino acids. Germline V lookup: CDR1 GTSNPN, CDR2 SVGIG (reference sequence).

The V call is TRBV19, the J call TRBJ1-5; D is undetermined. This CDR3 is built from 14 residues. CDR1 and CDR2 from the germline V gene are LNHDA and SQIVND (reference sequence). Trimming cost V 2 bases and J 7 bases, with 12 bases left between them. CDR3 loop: CASSIKRQVQPQHF. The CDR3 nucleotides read TGTGCCAGTAGTATAAAACGGCAGGTCCAGCCCCAGCATTTT.

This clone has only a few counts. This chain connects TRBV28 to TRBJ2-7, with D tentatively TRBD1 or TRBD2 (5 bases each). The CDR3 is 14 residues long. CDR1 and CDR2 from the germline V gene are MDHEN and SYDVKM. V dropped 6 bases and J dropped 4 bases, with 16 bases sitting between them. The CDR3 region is CASSGARELYEQYF. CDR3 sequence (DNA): TGTGCCAGCAGCGGGGCCCGAGAGCTATACGAGCAGTACTTC.

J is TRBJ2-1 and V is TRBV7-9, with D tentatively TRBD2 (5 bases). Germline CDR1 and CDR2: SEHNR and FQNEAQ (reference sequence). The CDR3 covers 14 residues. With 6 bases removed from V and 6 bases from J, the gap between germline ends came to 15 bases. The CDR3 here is CASRGSELINEQFF. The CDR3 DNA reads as TGTGCCAGCAGGGGGAGTGAACTTATCAATGAGCAGTTCTTC.

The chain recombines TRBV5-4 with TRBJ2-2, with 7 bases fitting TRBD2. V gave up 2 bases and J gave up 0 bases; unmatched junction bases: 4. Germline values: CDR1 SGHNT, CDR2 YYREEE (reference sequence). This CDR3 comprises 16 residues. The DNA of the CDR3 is TGTGCCAGCAGCTTACAACGGGGGGCGAACACCGGGGAGCTGTTTTTT. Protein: CASSLQRGANTGELFF.

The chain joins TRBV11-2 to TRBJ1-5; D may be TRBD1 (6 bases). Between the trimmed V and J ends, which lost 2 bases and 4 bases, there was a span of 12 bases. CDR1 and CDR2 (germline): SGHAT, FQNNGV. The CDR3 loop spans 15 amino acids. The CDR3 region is CASSLSSGVNQPQHF. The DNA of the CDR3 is TGTGCCAGCAGCTTATCTTCAGGGGTAAATCAGCCCCAGCATTTT.

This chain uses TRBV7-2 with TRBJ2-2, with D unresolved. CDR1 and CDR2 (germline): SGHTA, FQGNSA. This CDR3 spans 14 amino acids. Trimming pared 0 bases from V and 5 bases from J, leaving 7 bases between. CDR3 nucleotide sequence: TGTGCCAGCAGCTTAGCTGTGACTACCGGGGAGCTGTTTTTT. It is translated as CASSLAVTTGELFF.

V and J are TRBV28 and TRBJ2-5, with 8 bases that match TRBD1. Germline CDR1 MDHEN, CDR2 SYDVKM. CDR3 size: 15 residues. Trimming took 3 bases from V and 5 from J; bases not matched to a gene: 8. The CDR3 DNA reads TGTGCCAGCAGTTTTCGGCAGGGGGCGCGTGAGACCCAGTACTTC. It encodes CASSFRQGARETQYF.